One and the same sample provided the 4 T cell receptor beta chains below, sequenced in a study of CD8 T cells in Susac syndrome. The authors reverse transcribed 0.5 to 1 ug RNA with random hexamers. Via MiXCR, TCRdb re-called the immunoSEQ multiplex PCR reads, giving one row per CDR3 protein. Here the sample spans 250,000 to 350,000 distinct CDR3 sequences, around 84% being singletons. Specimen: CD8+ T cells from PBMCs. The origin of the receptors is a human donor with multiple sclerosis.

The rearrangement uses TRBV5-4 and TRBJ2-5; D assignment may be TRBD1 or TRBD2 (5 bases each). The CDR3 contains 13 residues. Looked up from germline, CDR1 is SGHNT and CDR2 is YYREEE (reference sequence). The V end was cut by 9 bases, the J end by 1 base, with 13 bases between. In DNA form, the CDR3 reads TGTGCCATCGAGAGGGACGGCCAAGAGACCCAGTACTTC. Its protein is CAIERDGQETQYF.

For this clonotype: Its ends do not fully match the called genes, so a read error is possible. The CDR3 DNA follows: TGTGCCAGCAGTCTTCGCGCGCGGCCAGATACGCGGTATTTT. It codes for CASSLRARPDTRYF. V gene TRBV7-6 combines with J gene TRBJ2-3; no clear D gene. This CDR3 spans 14 amino acids. CDR1 is SGHVS and CDR2 is FNYEAQ in the germline V gene.

Written as DNA, the CDR3 is TGCGCCAGCAGCTTCCGACAGAACACCGGGGAGCTGTTTTTT. Translated, it gives CASSFRQNTGELFF. The chain is built from TRBV5-1 and TRBJ2-2; no reliable D call. The CDR3 is made up of 14 amino acids. Germline CDR1 is SGHRS and CDR2 is YFSETQ. Trimming pared 2 bases from V and 1 base from J, leaving 6 bases between.

This CDR3 reads CASSSHAMIGEGYTF. Written as DNA, the CDR3 is TGTGCCAGTAGTTCCCACGCTATGATTGGTGAGGGCTACACCTTC. J is TRBJ1-2 and V is TRBV19, with D unresolved. CDR1 is LNHDA and CDR2 is SQIVND in the germline V gene (reference sequence). With 5 bases removed from V and 8 bases from J, the gap between germline ends came to 21 bases. This CDR3 spans 15 amino acids.